This section outlines one TCR beta chain sequence together with its context. Measured with immunoSEQ multiplex PCR; TCRdb has only the in-frame clones, and not every one. This sample yields roughly 40,000 clones, of which 90% to 95% are seen a single time; roughly 1.2% belongs to the top ten. The sample originates from a study of T cell changes during pregnancy in multiple sclerosis. Germline CDR1 is SGHRS and CDR2 is YFSETQ. The CDR3 is 12 residues long. Trimming removed 4 bases at V and 2 bases at J, with 6 bases between. The sequenced sample was peripheral blood, obtained before pregnancy. The clonotype was recovered from a female donor with multiple sclerosis, enrolled in a pregnancy study. The chain couples TRBV5-1 to TRBJ1-2; D remains unclear. In DNA form, the CDR3 reads TGCGCCAGCAGCGAGAGCAACTATGGCTACACCTTC. Its protein product is CASSESNYGYTF.